This passage covers 27 T cell receptor beta chains from one sample sequenced in a study of T cell responses to AZD1222 COVID-19 vaccine. Sequencing was performed with immunoSEQ multiplex PCR; in TCRdb, only in-frame clones are kept and a portion is missing. The repertoire holds approximately 150,000 clones, with about 93% as singletons. The specimen comprised peripheral blood, sampled 28 days after the second AZD1222 dose. The receptors stem from an adult who received the AZD1222 COVID-19 vaccine.

The chain combines TRBV29-1 with TRBJ2-7; no firm D call. Trimming left V 2 bases short and J 0 bases short, with 14 bases between. CDR3 size: 15 residues. Per germline, CDR1 SQVTM and CDR2 ANQGSEA. CDR3 amino acids: CSVELPPPSSYEQYF. CDR3 DNA: TGCAGCGTTGAACTCCCACCCCCTAGCTCCTACGAGCAGTACTTC.

The J gene is TRBJ2-1, the V gene TRBV7-9; D perhaps matches TRBD2 (6 bases). Between the trimmed V and J ends, which lost 4 bases and 2 bases, there was a span of 18 bases. This CDR3 has 17 residues. The germline CDR1 and CDR2 sequences are SEHNR and FQNEAQ (reference sequence). In DNA, the CDR3 is TGTGCCAGCAGCTCCCGGGATATAGCGGCTACCTACAATGAGCAGTTCTTC. Translating gives CASSSRDIAATYNEQFF.

This clone has only a few counts. This chain uses TRBV19 with TRBJ2-2; D call uncertain. The CDR3 length is 14 residues. CDR1 is LNHDA and CDR2 is SQIVND in the germline V gene (reference sequence). The V end lost 6 bases, the J end lost 4 bases, and 12 bases lay between the germline ends. This CDR3 reads CASRRPASTGELFF. CDR3 in DNA: TGTGCCAGTAGGCGCCCCGCAAGCACCGGGGAGCTGTTTTTT.

This sequence joins TRBV7-9 and TRBJ2-7, with TRBD1 matching 12 bases. The germline V gene encodes CDR1 SEHNR and CDR2 FQNEAQ (reference sequence). J was trimmed by 0 bases and V by 5 bases; bases with no gene match: 5. The CDR3 has 16 residues. The CDR3 reads CASSPRDRGRSYEQYF. CDR3 DNA: TGTGCCAGCAGCCCAAGGGACAGGGGGCGCTCCTACGAGCAGTACTTC.

The chain combines TRBV28 with TRBJ2-2; 7 nucleotides line up with TRBD1. V gave up 7 bases and J gave up 0 bases; unmatched junction bases: 8. Germline-derived CDR1 and CDR2 are MDHEN and SYDVKM. This CDR3 contains 16 residues. CDR3: CASTSIRGTNTGELFF. The CDR3 DNA follows: TGTGCCAGCACATCTATCAGGGGGACGAACACCGGGGAGCTGTTTTTT.

The rearrangement joins TRBV2 to TRBJ1-3; TRBD1 is a possible D gene (6 bases). This CDR3 comprises 16 residues. The germline V and J ends were trimmed by 5 bases and 3 bases, with 17 bases remaining between them. Looked up from germline, CDR1 is SNHLY and CDR2 is FYNNEI. Here the CDR3 DNA reads TGTGCCAGCAGTCAAAACCTGGGGGGCCTTGGAAACACCATATATTTT. As protein: CASSQNLGGLGNTIYF.

This chain links TRBV3-1 (or the pseudogene TRBV3-2) with TRBJ2-1; no clear D. CDR3 length: 15 amino acids. CDR1 and CDR2 from the germline V gene are LGHDT and YNNKEL (reference sequence). V was shortened by 1 base and J by 0 bases, with 7 bases between the two germline ends. CDR3 residues: CASSQAGSSYNEQFF. The CDR3 coding sequence is TGTGCCAGCAGCCAAGCCGGTAGCTCCTACAATGAGCAGTTCTTC.

This chain links TRBV7-2 with TRBJ1-5; D remains unclear. The CDR3 runs to 14 residues. The germline V and J ends were trimmed by 0 bases and 6 bases, with 9 bases remaining between them. The V gene's germline CDR1 is SGHTA and CDR2 FQGNSA. The CDR3 coding sequence is TGTGCCAGCAGCTTAGCGCAAGTCAGTCAGCCCCAGCATTTT. Translating gives CASSLAQVSQPQHF.

The genes are TRBV5-5 and TRBJ1-5; D may be TRBD1 (5 bases). The V end was cut by 4 bases, the J end by 3 bases, with 14 bases between. The CDR3 spans 15 residues. Germline loops: CDR1 SGHKS, CDR2 YYEKEE (reference sequence). CDR3 DNA sequence: TGTGCCAGCAGCCTGGGGGAAGCCCTCAATCAGCCCCAGCATTTT. Its protein is CASSLGEALNQPQHF.

The chain joins TRBV12-3 or TRBV12-4 to TRBJ2-1, with D maybe TRBD2 (6 bases). This CDR3 has 13 amino acids. Trimming shortened V by 3 bases and J by 11 bases, and 14 bases separated the two germline ends. The CDR3 bases are TGTGCCAGCAGTTTTTTGGTGGGAGGACAGCAGTTCTTC. It is translated as CASSFLVGGQQFF.

CDR3 bases: TGTGCCAGCAGCCAAGAAATTACGGGAAAAAACATTCAGTACTTC. Protein sequence: CASSQEITGKNIQYF. The chain has TRBV3-1 (or the pseudogene TRBV3-2) and TRBJ2-4; a weak D match, TRBD2 (5 bases). The germline gives CDR1 LGHDT, CDR2 YNNKEL (reference sequence). This CDR3 has 15 residues. Trimming removed 0 bases at V and 4 bases at J, with 10 bases between.

The V call is TRBV2, the J call TRBJ2-1; possibly TRBD1 for D (6 bases). Germline-derived CDR1 and CDR2 are SNHLY and FYNNEI. This CDR3 is 15 amino acids long. V dropped 8 bases and J dropped 0 bases, with 14 bases sitting between them. The CDR3: CASVLQGASYNEQFF. The CDR3 bases are TGTGCCAGCGTCCTACAGGGTGCCTCCTACAATGAGCAGTTCTTC.

The chain combines TRBV13 with TRBJ2-2, with D possibly being TRBD1 or TRBD2 (5 bases each). This CDR3 is 13 amino acids long. Per germline, CDR1 PRHDT and CDR2 FYEKMQ (reference sequence). The V end lost 5 bases, the J end lost 5 bases, and 9 bases lay between the germline ends. The CDR3: CASSVRGTGELFF. In DNA form, the CDR3 reads TGTGCCAGCAGCGTGAGGGGAACCGGGGAGCTGTTTTTT.

As DNA, the CDR3 is TGTGCCAGCAGCCCCCCAAATCTATATTGGGAGTTCTTC. It translates to CASSPPNLYWEFF. The V call is TRBV7-9, the J call TRBJ2-1; no clear D. The V end was cut by 5 bases, the J end by 14 bases, with 19 bases between. Germline-derived CDR1 and CDR2 are SEHNR and FQNEAQ (reference sequence). CDR3 length: 13 residues.

This clone was counted only a few times. The chain recombines TRBV28 with TRBJ1-2, with D possibly TRBD1 on 5 matching bases. The germline CDR1 and CDR2 sequences are MDHEN and SYDVKM. There are 14 residues in the CDR3. V lost 8 bases, J lost 4 bases, and 17 bases lay in between. The CDR3 is CASYMGRGFYGYTF. As DNA, the CDR3 is TGTGCCAGCTACATGGGACGGGGATTCTATGGCTACACCTTC.

The rearrangement uses TRBV6-5 and TRBJ2-1; D gene uncertain. Trimming shortened V by 2 bases and J by 8 bases, and 7 bases separated the two germline ends. The CDR3 covers 12 residues. Germline lookup yields CDR1 MNHEY and CDR2 SVGAGI. The CDR3 is CASSYVGDEQFF. The CDR3 DNA is TGTGCCAGCAGTTACGTCGGAGATGAGCAGTTCTTC.

The V and J genes are TRBV25-1 and TRBJ1-2; TRBD1 aligns across 7 bases. Germline CDR1 reads MGHDK; CDR2 reads SYGVNS. Trimming took 6 bases from V and 4 from J; bases not matched to a gene: 8. The CDR3 runs 14 residues. CDR3 loop: CASSDRRDSYGYTF. CDR3 sequence (DNA): TGTGCCAGCAGCGACCGCCGGGACAGCTATGGCTACACCTTC.

This sequence joins TRBV9 and TRBJ1-2, with no clear D. V dropped 0 bases and J dropped 1 base, with 7 bases sitting between them. The V gene's germline CDR1 is SGDLS and CDR2 YYNGEE. The CDR3 is 14 residues long. Here the CDR3 reads CASSVGWDNYGYTF. The CDR3 bases are TGTGCCAGCAGCGTAGGTTGGGATAACTATGGCTACACCTTC.

This clone was observed a single time. The chain couples TRBV12-3 or TRBV12-4 to TRBJ1-1; D unresolved. The V end lost 3 bases, the J end lost 4 bases, and 9 bases lay between the germline ends. The CDR3 runs to 13 residues. CDR3: CASSFTLSTEAFF. The CDR3 coding sequence is TGTGCCAGCAGTTTTACCCTTAGCACTGAAGCTTTCTTT.

The rearrangement joins TRBV9 to TRBJ1-2; TRBD1 matches 7 bases. This CDR3 has 14 amino acids. V was clipped by 3 bases and J by 5 bases; unmatched bases: 7. Germline V gene lookup returns CDR1 SGDLS and CDR2 YYNGEE. CDR3 nucleotide sequence: TGTGCCAGCAGCGACCAAGGGACAGCATATGGCTACACCTTC. Residues: CASSDQGTAYGYTF.

V is TRBV14 and J is TRBJ2-7, with 8 bases lining up with TRBD1. The length of the CDR3 is 15 residues. Germline V lookup: CDR1 SGHDN, CDR2 FVKESK. Trimming cost V 4 bases and J 4 bases; bases outside gene matches: 9. CDR3 DNA sequence: TGTGCCAGCAGCCTGAGCCTGACAGGGGCTTACGAGCAGTACTTC. This encodes CASSLSLTGAYEQYF.

The chain uses TRBV19 and TRBJ1-5; D possibly corresponds to TRBD1 (5 bases). The CDR3 runs to 17 residues. V was shortened by 6 bases and J by 5 bases, with 23 bases between the two germline ends. CDR1 and CDR2 (germline): LNHDA, SQIVND (reference sequence). The CDR3 bases are TGTGCCAGTAGCCGAAAAGTGGGTACAGTGGGACATCAGCCCCAGCATTTT. This sequence encodes CASSRKVGTVGHQPQHF.

This rearrangement joins TRBV29-1 to TRBJ2-5; 10 bases align to TRBD2. Germline CDR1 and CDR2: SQVTM and ANQGSEA. The V segment lost 4 bases and the J segment 4 bases; nucleotides outside the gene matches: 6. The length of the CDR3 is 14 residues. CDR3 amino acids: CSVGLAGKLETQYF. CDR3 coding DNA: TGCAGCGTTGGACTAGCGGGTAAACTAGAGACCCAGTACTTC. Complete variable domain (other parts from reference TRBV29-1 and TRBJ2-5): SAVISQKPSRDICQRGTSLTIQCQVDSQVTMMFWYRQQPGQSLTLIATANQGSEATYESGFVIDKFPISRPNLTFSTLTVSNMSPEDSSIYLCSVGLAGKLETQYFGPGTRLLVL.

This chain uses TRBV28 with TRBJ1-6, with D unclear. V dropped 5 bases and J dropped 10 bases, with 6 bases sitting between them. This CDR3 spans 11 amino acids. Germline CDR1 reads MDHEN; CDR2 reads SYDVKM. For the CDR3, the DNA is TGTGCCAGCAGTCCCGCATCACCCCTCCACTTT. This codes for CASSPASPLHF.

The CDR3 reads CASSLGGGITDTQYF. CDR3 DNA sequence: TGTGCCAGCAGCTTAGGGGGGGGGATCACAGATACGCAGTATTTT. The genes are TRBV11-3 and TRBJ2-3; 7 positions match TRBD2. Germline CDR1 is SGHNT and CDR2 is YENEEA. V lost 1 base to trimming and J lost 2 bases; unmatched junction nucleotides: 3. CDR3 size: 15 residues.

For the CDR3, the DNA is TGCGCCAGCAGCTTGTGGGGGCCCTATAACTATGGCTACACCTTC. Translating gives CASSLWGPYNYGYTF. The V gene is TRBV5-1, the J gene TRBJ1-2; D perhaps matches TRBD1 (6 bases). V lost 1 base to trimming and J lost 1 base, with 11 bases between them. Germline V gene lookup returns CDR1 SGHRS and CDR2 YFSETQ. The CDR3 is 15 residues long.

The genes are TRBV6-1 and TRBJ1-4, with D unclear. Germline V gene data show CDR1 as MNHNS and CDR2 as SASEGT. The CDR3 is 14 amino acids. V shed 2 bases and J shed 8 bases, with 12 bases lying between them. This CDR3 reads CASSESQYDEKLFF. CDR3 in DNA: TGTGCCAGCAGTGAAAGCCAGTACGACGAAAAACTGTTTTTT.